This is a list of T cell receptor beta chains from one sample in a study of beta chain features in type 1 diabetes. Assay used: immunoSEQ multiplex PCR; TCRdb lists only in-frame clones, some missing. The sample consists of 350,000 or so clones, 15% to 20% of them appearing once. Sequenced sample: naive CD4+ T cells from blood. Receptor source: a young woman in good health. Each CDR3 is given with its conserved first and last residue. D genes are given only for firm matches. Size values are once, few and many counts, or a class for expanded clones, and some rows have none.

J: TRBJ1-5; V: TRBV7-9; size: few; D: TRBD1; DNA: TGTGCCAGCAGCTTATCCCTGAGGGGGCGCAGCAATCAGCCCCAGCATTTT; CDR3: CASSLSLRGRSNQPQHF
J: TRBJ1-1; V: TRBV29-1; size: few; D: TRBD1; DNA: TGCAGCGTGCCGGGACAGGGAGGTACTGAAGCTTTCTTT; CDR3: CSVPGQGGTEAFF
J: TRBJ1-2; V: TRBV7-2; size: few; D: TRBD1; DNA: TGTGCCAGCAGCTACCGGGACAGGCGCGGCTACACCTTC; CDR3: CASSYRDRRGYTF
J: TRBJ1-1; V: TRBV29-1; size: .; D: .; DNA: TGCAGCGTTGGAAGGGGACAAGGGAACACTGAAGCTTTCTTT; CDR3: CSVGRGQGNTEAFF
J: TRBJ2-5; V: TRBV5-4; size: .; D: TRBD2; DNA: TGTGCCAGCAGCCAAAGAGCGGGGGGCGGGGAGACCCAGTACTTC; CDR3: CASSQRAGGGETQYF
J: TRBJ1-4; V: TRBV7-3; size: .; D: .; DNA: TGTGCCAGCAGCATCACGGGGCAGGGGAGTCGTGAAAAACTGTTTTTT; CDR3: CASSITGQGSREKLFF
J: TRBJ2-2; V: TRBV18; size: few; D: .; DNA: TGTGCCAGCTCGCCAGGGGCCTCCGGGGAGCTGTTTTTT; CDR3: CASSPGASGELFF
J: TRBJ2-7; V: TRBV4-1; size: few; D: .; DNA: TGCGCCAGCAGCCAAGATAGGGGTATGTACGAGCAGTACTTC; CDR3: CASSQDRGMYEQYF
J: TRBJ1-1; V: TRBV30; size: .; D: TRBD1; DNA: TGTGCCTGGACTAGGCGCCGACAGGGTGTTCTTGAAGCTTTCTTT; CDR3: CAWTRRRQGVLEAFF
J: TRBJ1-2; V: TRBV30; size: .; D: TRBD1; DNA: TGTGCCTGGACTCCCGACAGGGGGTATGGCTACACCTTC; CDR3: CAWTPDRGYGYTF
J: TRBJ2-5; V: TRBV11-3; size: .; D: .; DNA: TGTGCCAGCAGCTTCCGCGGGAAAGAGACCCAGTACTTC; CDR3: CASSFRGKETQYF
J: TRBJ2-5; V: TRBV5-4; size: .; D: TRBD2; DNA: TGTGCCAGCAGCTTGGTCCCCTTGGGACTAGCGGCCTCGGCCCAGTACTTC; CDR3: CASSLVPLGLAASAQYF
J: TRBJ1-1; V: TRBV9; size: .; D: TRBD1; DNA: TGTGCCAGCAGCATAGCGGGACAGATGAACACTGAAGCTTTCTTT; CDR3: CASSIAGQMNTEAFF
J: TRBJ2-5; V: TRBV5-4; size: .; D: TRBD1; DNA: TGTGCCAGCAGCTTGGCTGGGACAGAAGAGACCCAGTACTTC; CDR3: CASSLAGTEETQYF
J: TRBJ2-2; V: TRBV4-3; size: .; D: .; DNA: TGCGCCAGCAGCCAAGAAGGAGATACCGGGGAGCTGTTTTTT; CDR3: CASSQEGDTGELFF
J: TRBJ2-1; V: TRBV12-5; size: few; D: TRBD1; DNA: TGTGCTAGTGGTTGGTGGAGGGGAGACAGGGGTAATGAGCAGTTCTTC; CDR3: CASGWWRGDRGNEQFF
J: TRBJ1-2; V: TRBV4-1; size: .; D: .; DNA: TGCGCCAGCAGCCCCCCTCGCGGATTAAACTATGGCTACACCTTC; CDR3: CASSPPRGLNYGYTF
J: TRBJ1-1; V: TRBV29-1; size: .; D: .; DNA: TGCAGCGTTGAATTGGTGGCAGGGCTTTTTGGGGCTGAAGCTTTCTTT; CDR3: CSVELVAGLFGAEAFF
J: TRBJ2-7; V: TRBV2; size: few; D: .; DNA: TGTGCCAGCAGCCCTGAGGAGGGATCCGCCTACGAGCAGTACTTC; CDR3: CASSPEEGSAYEQYF
J: TRBJ1-2; V: TRBV7-2; size: few; D: TRBD1; DNA: TGTGCCAGCAGCCGCGACAGGGGACAGGGCTACACCTTC; CDR3: CASSRDRGQGYTF
J: TRBJ2-5; V: TRBV9; size: .; D: TRBD2; DNA: TGTGCCAGCAGCTTCCGACTAGCGGGAGGGCTGGAGACCCAGTACTTC; CDR3: CASSFRLAGGLETQYF
J: TRBJ1-3; V: TRBV30; size: .; D: .; DNA: TGTGCCTGGAGTGTAGAACAGATTGGAAACACCATATATTTT; CDR3: CAWSVEQIGNTIYF
J: TRBJ2-1; V: TRBV30; size: .; D: TRBD2; DNA: TGTGCCTGGATCAAGCCGGGACTAGGGCGGTATGAGCAGTTCTTC; CDR3: CAWIKPGLGRYEQFF
J: TRBJ1-1; V: TRBV30; size: .; D: .; DNA: TGTGCCTGGAGTGTAGGGGGGGCTGGGAACACTGAAGCTTTCTTT; CDR3: CAWSVGGAGNTEAFF
J: TRBJ2-1; V: TRBV25-1; size: .; D: TRBD2; DNA: TGTGCCAGCAGTGAACTAGCGGGAAGTTACAATGAGCAGTTCTTC; CDR3: CASSELAGSYNEQFF
J: TRBJ1-1; V: TRBV7-9; size: .; D: .; DNA: TGTGCCAGCAGCCCTGCGACAGGGAACACTGAAGCTTTCTTT; CDR3: CASSPATGNTEAFF
J: TRBJ2-5; V: TRBV5-1; size: few; D: .; DNA: TGCGCCAGCAGTACCTATAGCGGAGACAAAGAGACCCAGTACTTC; CDR3: CASSTYSGDKETQYF
J: TRBJ1-1; V: TRBV30; size: few; D: .; DNA: TGTGCCTGGAGTGTACTTGAGGGCACTGAAGCTTTCTTT; CDR3: CAWSVLEGTEAFF
J: TRBJ2-5; V: TRBV7-2; size: few; D: TRBD2; DNA: TGTGCCAGCAGCTTTGGGACTAGCGGGGTAGAGACCCAGTACTTC; CDR3: CASSFGTSGVETQYF
J: TRBJ2-7; V: TRBV25-1; size: .; D: .; DNA: TGTGCCAGCAGTGATGCCCTAGCGTCCACCTACGAGCAGTACTTC; CDR3: CASSDALASTYEQYF
J: TRBJ2-6; V: TRBV5-1; size: .; D: TRBD1; DNA: TGCGCCAGCAGCAAGAACCCCGGGACAGGTTCTTCTGGGGCCAACGTCCTGACTTTC; CDR3: CASSKNPGTGSSGANVLTF
J: TRBJ2-3; V: TRBV9; size: few; D: .; DNA: TGTGCCAGCAGCGTAGTGAGTGTGGGCACAGATACGCAGTATTTT; CDR3: CASSVVSVGTDTQYF
J: TRBJ2-5; V: TRBV28; size: few; D: TRBD1; DNA: TGTGCCAGCAGTGGGGGACAGGGGGAGGAGACCCAGTACTTC; CDR3: CASSGGQGEETQYF
J: TRBJ1-3; V: TRBV6-6; size: few; D: .; DNA: TGTGCCAGCAGTTCGGACACCGTACGTGGAAACACCATATATTTT; CDR3: CASSSDTVRGNTIYF
J: TRBJ1-1; V: TRBV7-2; size: .; D: TRBD1; DNA: TGTGCCAGCAGCTTTACAGGGGTAAACACTGAAGCTTTCTTT; CDR3: CASSFTGVNTEAFF
J: TRBJ2-3; V: TRBV2; size: .; D: TRBD2; DNA: TGTGCCAGCAGCGCCCCTTTGATAGCGGGACTCACAGATACGCAGTATTTT; CDR3: CASSAPLIAGLTDTQYF
J: TRBJ2-1; V: TRBV4-2; size: .; D: TRBD2; DNA: TGTGCCAGCAGCCGACCGGGACTAGCGGGATACAATGAGCAGTTCTTC; CDR3: CASSRPGLAGYNEQFF
J: TRBJ2-5; V: TRBV7-9; size: .; D: .; DNA: TGTGCCAGCAGCTTGGGACAGGCGGGAGCGGAGACCCAGTACTTC; CDR3: CASSLGQAGAETQYF
J: TRBJ1-1; V: TRBV2; size: .; D: .; DNA: TGTGCCAGCAGTGAACCACGACAGCAAGGGTACACTGAAGCTTTCTTT; CDR3: CASSEPRQQGYTEAFF
J: TRBJ1-2; V: TRBV25-1; size: .; D: .; DNA: TGTGCCAGCAGTGAATCCGGCTATGGCTACACCTTC; CDR3: CASSESGYGYTF
J: TRBJ1-2; V: TRBV9; size: .; D: TRBD1; DNA: TGTGCCAGCAGCGTAGACGACAGGGGGATCATCTATGGCTACACCTTC; CDR3: CASSVDDRGIIYGYTF
J: TRBJ1-4; V: TRBV6-5; size: few; D: TRBD1; DNA: TGTGCCAGCAGTTTGGAGGGGGCGGATGAAAAACTGTTTTTT; CDR3: CASSLEGADEKLFF
J: TRBJ2-3; V: TRBV18; size: .; D: .; DNA: TGTGCCAGCTCACCCCGCGGGGATACGCAGTATTTT; CDR3: CASSPRGDTQYF
J: TRBJ1-2; V: TRBV28; size: .; D: .; DNA: TGTGCCAGCAGTCGGGGTAACTATGGCTACACCTTC; CDR3: CASSRGNYGYTF
J: TRBJ2-1; V: TRBV2; size: .; D: TRBD1; DNA: TGTGCCAGCAGTGTTAGGGCAGGGGGCTTGGATGAGCAGTTCTTC; CDR3: CASSVRAGGLDEQFF